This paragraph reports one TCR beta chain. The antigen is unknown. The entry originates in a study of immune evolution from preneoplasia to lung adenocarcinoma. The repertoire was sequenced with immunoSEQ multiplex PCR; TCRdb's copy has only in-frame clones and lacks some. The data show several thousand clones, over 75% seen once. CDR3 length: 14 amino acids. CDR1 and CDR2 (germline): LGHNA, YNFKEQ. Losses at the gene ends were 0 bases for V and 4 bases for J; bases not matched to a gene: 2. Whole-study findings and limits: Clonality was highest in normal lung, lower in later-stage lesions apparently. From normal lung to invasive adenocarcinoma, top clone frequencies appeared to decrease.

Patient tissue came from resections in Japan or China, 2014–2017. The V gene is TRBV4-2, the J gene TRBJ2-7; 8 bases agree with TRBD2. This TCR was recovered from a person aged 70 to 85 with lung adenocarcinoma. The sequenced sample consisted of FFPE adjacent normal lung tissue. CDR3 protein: CASSQDRGRYEQYF. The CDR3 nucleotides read TGTGCCAGCAGCCAAGATCGCGGGAGGTACGAGCAGTACTTC.